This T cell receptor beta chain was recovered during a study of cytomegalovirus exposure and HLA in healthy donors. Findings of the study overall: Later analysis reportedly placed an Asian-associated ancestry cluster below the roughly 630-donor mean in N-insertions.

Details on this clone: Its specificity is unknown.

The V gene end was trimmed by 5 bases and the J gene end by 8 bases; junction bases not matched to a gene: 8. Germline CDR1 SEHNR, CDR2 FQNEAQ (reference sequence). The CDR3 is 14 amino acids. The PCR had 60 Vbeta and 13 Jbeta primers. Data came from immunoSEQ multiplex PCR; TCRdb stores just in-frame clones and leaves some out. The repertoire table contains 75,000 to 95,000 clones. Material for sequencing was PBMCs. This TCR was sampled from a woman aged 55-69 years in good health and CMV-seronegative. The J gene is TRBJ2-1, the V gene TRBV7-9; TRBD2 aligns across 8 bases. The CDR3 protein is CASSTERELDEQFF. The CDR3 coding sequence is TGTGCCAGCAGCACTGAGCGGGAGCTAGATGAGCAGTTCTTC.